This T cell receptor (beta chain) stems from a study of blood T cell repertoires in COVID-19. About the study: There were acute and convalescent COVID-19 samples, and they came from the United States, Italy and Spain. Sources were T cells, B-cell-depleted T cells, or PBMCs; the material itself was cDNA or gDNA.

Study members were between about 18 and 100 years old and lived in roughly 24 US regions. Cohorts were based on clinical histories the participants reported. Profiled with immunoSEQ multiplex PCR; TCRdb holds only in-frame clones, not every one. The table has about 220,000 clones, 83% seen once. V was clipped by 6 bases and J by 0 bases, with 12 bases between them. CDR1 is LNHDA and CDR2 is SQIVND in the germline V gene (reference sequence). This CDR3 region has 15 residues. Sequenced: PBMCs or T cells enriched from blood (not recorded which). The rearrangement uses TRBV19 and TRBJ1-3; D is ambiguous. The receptor was derived from a woman aged 40 to 50 who had been exposed to COVID-19. Written as DNA, the CDR3 is TGTGCCAGTAGCCCGGACGGGAGCTCTGGAAACACCATATATTTT. Amino acid sequence: CASSPDGSSGNTIYF.